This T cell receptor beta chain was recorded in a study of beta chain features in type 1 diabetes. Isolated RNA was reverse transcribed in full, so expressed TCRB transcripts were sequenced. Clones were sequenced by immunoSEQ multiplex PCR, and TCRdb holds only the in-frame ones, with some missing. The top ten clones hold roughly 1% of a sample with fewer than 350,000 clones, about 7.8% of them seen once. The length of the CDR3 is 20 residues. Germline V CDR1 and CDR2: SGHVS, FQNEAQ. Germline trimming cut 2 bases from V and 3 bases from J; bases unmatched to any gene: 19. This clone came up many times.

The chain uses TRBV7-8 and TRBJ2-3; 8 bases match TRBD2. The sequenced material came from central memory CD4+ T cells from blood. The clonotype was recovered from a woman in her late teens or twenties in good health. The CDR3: CASSLRPAQTGTRLTDTQYF. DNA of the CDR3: TGTGCCAGCAGCTTAAGGCCAGCCCAGACCGGGACTAGACTAACAGATACGCAGTATTTT. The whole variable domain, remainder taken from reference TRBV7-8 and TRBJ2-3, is GAGVSQSPRYKVAKRGQDVALRCDPISGHVSLFWYQQALGQGPEFLTYFQNEAQLDKSGLPSDRFFAERPEGSVSTLKIQRTQQEDSAVYLCASSLRPAQTGTRLTDTQYFGPGTRLTVL.